This entry describes one TCR beta chain. Antigen unknown. CDR3 length equals 15 residues. Germline lookup yields CDR1 SGHRS and CDR2 YFSETQ. The trim removed 1 base at V and 5 bases at J, leaving 9 bases unmatched. Investigators reverse transcribed all isolated RNA, so they sequenced expressed TCRB transcripts. The table came from immunoSEQ multiplex PCR; TCRdb's copy has only in-frame clones and leaves some out. Altogether 200,000 to 300,000 clones are present, about 71% being singletons, with the ten largest covering 0.053%. This specimen comes from a study of beta chain features in type 1 diabetes. Study-level results: Whether TCRB rearrangement is influenced by HLA type went unresolved here. VDJ junctions sequenced from type 1 diabetes patients showed fewer insertions and more deletions.

Sequenced material: naive CD4+ T cells from blood. The chain has TRBV5-1 and TRBJ2-7; TRBD1 agrees at 7 bases. This receptor was identified in a man aged 25 to 45 in good health. The DNA for the CDR3 is TGCGCCAGCAGCTTGCTCCGACAGGGAAGGAACGAGCAGTACTTC. This encodes CASSLLRQGRNEQYF.